This note documents a single TCR beta chain sequence. Its antigen remains unidentified. These data come from a study of PD-1 blockade in classical Hodgkin lymphoma. Whole-study context: Nivolumab dosed at 3 mg/kg went to patients intravenously every 2 weeks.

Time point of the sample: cycle 4 day 1 (C4D1), after six to seven weeks of nivolumab. No patient escaped relapse after autologous stem cell transplantation, and brentuximab vedotin exposure varied. Relapsed/refractory classical Hodgkin lymphoma patients had complete, partial or progressive responses. TCRdb keeps only in-frame clones here, not all; method: immunoSEQ multiplex PCR. Of about 93,000 clones listed, 78% are singletons. Overall study findings and caveats: Baseline diversity resembling that of newly diagnosed patients was seen in complete responders. By C4D1, diversity of CD4+ TCRs had risen significantly, whereas that of CD8+ TCRs had not.

The CDR3 contains 16 residues. Germline V gene lookup returns CDR1 SNHLY and CDR2 FYNNEI. Trimming removed 7 bases at V and 7 bases at J, with 25 bases between. The chain combines TRBV2 with TRBJ1-2; possibly TRBD1 for D (5 bases). Material: peripheral blood mononuclear cells (PBMCs), obtained before the fourth cycle of nivolumab. The sequence derives from a human donor with classical Hodgkin lymphoma. DNA for the CDR3: TGTGCCAGCACCCGAGAGGGGAGCAGGGAACTAAGTGGCTACACCTTC. Protein sequence: CASTREGSRELSGYTF.